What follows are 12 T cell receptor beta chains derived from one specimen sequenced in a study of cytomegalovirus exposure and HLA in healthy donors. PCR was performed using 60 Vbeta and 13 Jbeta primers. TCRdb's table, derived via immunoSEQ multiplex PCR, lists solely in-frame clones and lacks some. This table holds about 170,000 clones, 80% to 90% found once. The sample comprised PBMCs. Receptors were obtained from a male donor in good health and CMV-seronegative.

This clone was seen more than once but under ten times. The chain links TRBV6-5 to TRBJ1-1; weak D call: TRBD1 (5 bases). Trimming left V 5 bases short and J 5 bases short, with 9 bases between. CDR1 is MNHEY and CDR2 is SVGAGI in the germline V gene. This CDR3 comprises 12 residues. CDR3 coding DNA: TGTGCCAGCAGTGTCCGGGGGACTGAAGCTTTCTTT. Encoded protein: CASSVRGTEAFF.

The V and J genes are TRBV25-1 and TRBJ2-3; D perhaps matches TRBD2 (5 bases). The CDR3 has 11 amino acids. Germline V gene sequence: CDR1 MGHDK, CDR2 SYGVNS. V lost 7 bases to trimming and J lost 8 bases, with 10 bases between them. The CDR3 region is CASNIRGTQYF. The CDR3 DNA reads TGTGCCAGCAATATCCGGGGTACGCAGTATTTT.

The CDR3 nucleotides are TGTGCCAGCAGTTACAGTTCAGGGGGCAACACTGAAGCTTTCTTT. Its protein is CASSYSSGGNTEAFF. The genes are TRBV6-6 and TRBJ1-1, with 8 bases matching TRBD1. The V segment lost 2 bases and the J segment 2 bases; nucleotides outside the gene matches: 4. The CDR3 length is 15 residues. Germline CDR1 is MNHNY and CDR2 is SVGAGI (reference sequence).

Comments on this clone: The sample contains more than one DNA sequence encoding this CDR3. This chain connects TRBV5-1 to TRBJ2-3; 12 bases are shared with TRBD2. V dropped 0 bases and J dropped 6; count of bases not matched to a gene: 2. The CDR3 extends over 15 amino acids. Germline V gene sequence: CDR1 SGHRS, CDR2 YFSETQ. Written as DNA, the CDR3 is TGCGCCAGCAGCTTGGGACTAGCGGGGGTGGATACGCAGTATTTT. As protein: CASSLGLAGVDTQYF.

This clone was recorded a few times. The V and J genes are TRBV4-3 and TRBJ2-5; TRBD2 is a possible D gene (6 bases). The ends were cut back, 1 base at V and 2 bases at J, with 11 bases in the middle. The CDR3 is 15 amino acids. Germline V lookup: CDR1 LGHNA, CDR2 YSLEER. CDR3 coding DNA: TGCGCCAGCAGCCAAGGCGGGAACCGACAAGAGACCCAGTACTTC. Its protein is CASSQGGNRQETQYF.

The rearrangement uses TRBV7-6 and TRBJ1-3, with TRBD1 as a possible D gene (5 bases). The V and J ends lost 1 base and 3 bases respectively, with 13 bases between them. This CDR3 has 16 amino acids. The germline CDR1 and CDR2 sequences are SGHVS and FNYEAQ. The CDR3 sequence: CASSLEWGGGGNTIYF. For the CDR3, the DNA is TGTGCCAGCAGCTTAGAGTGGGGGGGAGGTGGAAACACCATATATTTT. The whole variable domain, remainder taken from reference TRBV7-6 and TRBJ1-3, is GAGVSQSPRYKVTKRGQDVALRCDPISGHVSLYWYRQALGQGPEFLTYFNYEAQQDKSGLPNDRFSAERPEGSISTLTIQRTEQRDSAMYRCASSLEWGGGGNTIYFGEGSWLTVV.

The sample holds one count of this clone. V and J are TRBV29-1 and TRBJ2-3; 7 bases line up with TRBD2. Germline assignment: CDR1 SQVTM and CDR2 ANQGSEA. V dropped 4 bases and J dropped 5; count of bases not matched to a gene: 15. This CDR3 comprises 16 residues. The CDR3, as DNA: TGCAGCGTTGTGGGCCCGGGAAGCGGGGCACAAGATACGCAGTATTTT. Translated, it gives CSVVGPGSGAQDTQYF.

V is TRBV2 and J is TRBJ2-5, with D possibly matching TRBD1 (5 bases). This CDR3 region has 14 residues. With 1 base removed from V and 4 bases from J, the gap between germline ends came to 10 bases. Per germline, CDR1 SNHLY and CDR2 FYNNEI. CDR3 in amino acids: CASSEDRGAETQYF. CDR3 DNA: TGTGCCAGCAGTGAAGATCGTGGGGCAGAGACCCAGTACTTC.

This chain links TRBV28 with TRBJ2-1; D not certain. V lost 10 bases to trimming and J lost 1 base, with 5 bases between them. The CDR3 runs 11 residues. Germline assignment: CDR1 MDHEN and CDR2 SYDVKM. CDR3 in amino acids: CATGSYNEQFF. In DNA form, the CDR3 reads TGTGCCACCGGGTCCTACAATGAGCAGTTCTTC.

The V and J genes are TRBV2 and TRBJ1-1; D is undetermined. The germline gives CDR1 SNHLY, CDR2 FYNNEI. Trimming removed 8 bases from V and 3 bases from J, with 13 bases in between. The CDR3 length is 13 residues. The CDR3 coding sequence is TGTGCCAGCCTGCTCCACCGGGACACTGAAGCTTTCTTT. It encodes CASLLHRDTEAFF.

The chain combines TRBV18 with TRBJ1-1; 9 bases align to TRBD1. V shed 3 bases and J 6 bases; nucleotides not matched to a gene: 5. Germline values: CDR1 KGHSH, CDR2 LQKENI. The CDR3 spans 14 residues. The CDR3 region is CASSPLDRGAEAFF. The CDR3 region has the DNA TGTGCCAGCTCACCCCTGGACAGGGGCGCTGAAGCTTTCTTT. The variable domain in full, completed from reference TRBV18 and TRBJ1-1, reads NAGVMQNPRHLVRRRGQEARLRCSPMKGHSHVYWYRQLPEEGLKFMVYLQKENIIDESGMPKERFSAEFPKEGPSILRIQQVVRGDSAAYFCASSPLDRGAEAFFGQGTRLTVV.

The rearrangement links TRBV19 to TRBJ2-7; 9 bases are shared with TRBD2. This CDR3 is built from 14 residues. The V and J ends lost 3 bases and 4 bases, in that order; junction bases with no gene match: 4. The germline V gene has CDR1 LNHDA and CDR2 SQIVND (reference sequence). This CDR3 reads CASSIPGLAYEQYF. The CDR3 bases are TGTGCCAGTAGTATCCCGGGACTAGCTTACGAGCAGTACTTC.